The entry that follows covers one TCR beta chain sequence. Its target is unknown. The CDR3 runs to 14 residues. V trimming: 2 bases; J trimming: 7 bases; junction bases outside the gene matches: 4. CDR1 MDHEN and CDR2 SYDVKM come from the germline V gene. Both 60 Vbeta primers and 13 Jbeta primers went into the PCR. Some clones are missing from TCRdb's copy, which holds only in-frame ones; the method was immunoSEQ multiplex PCR. The sample yields 110,000 to 150,000 clones, approximately 80% seen once. These data are taken from a study of cytomegalovirus exposure and HLA in healthy donors. Study-wide results and limits: HLA restriction was apparent for most CMV-associated TCR beta chains in a later analysis.

This chain joins TRBV28 and TRBJ1-5; 8 nucleotides line up with TRBD1. The sequence derives from a woman in her forties or fifties in good health and CMV-seropositive. Sequenced input: PBMCs. The CDR3: CASSLRTGSQPQHF. In DNA form, the CDR3 reads TGTGCCAGCAGTTTAAGGACAGGGTCACAGCCCCAGCATTTT. Complete variable domain (other parts from reference TRBV28 and TRBJ1-5): DVKVTQSSRYLVKRTGEKVFLECVQDMDHENMFWYRQDPGLGLRLIYFSYDVKMKEKGDIPEGYSVSREKKERFSLILESASTNQTSMYLCASSLRTGSQPQHFGDGTRLSIL.